Sequencing of this TCR beta chain was carried out in a study of cytomegalovirus exposure and HLA in healthy donors. Study-wide results and caveats: Cytomegalovirus association was assigned to about 150 TCR beta chains. Per published reports, the classifier diagnosed cytomegalovirus status with high specificity and sensitivity. As confirmed in vitro, a few CMV-associated chains were specific for CMV antigens.

The germline CDR1 and CDR2 sequences are MNHNS and SASEGT. J gave up 3 bases and V 7 bases, and 6 bases lay outside the gene matches. The CDR3 runs 14 residues. Sequencing used immunoSEQ multiplex PCR; TCRdb keeps in-frame clones, though not all of them. The repertoire has around 200,000 clones, 70% to 90% of them found once; the top ten carry 2.9%. Details on this clone: The target antigen is unknown.

The clonotype was recovered from a woman aged 18 to 35 in good health and CMV-seronegative. Sequencing used PBMCs. This chain joins TRBV6-1 and TRBJ1-5; 7 bases fit TRBD1. The CDR3 DNA reads TGTGCCAGCACTGAGGGACAGTTCAATCAGCCCCAGCATTTT. Amino acid sequence: CASTEGQFNQPQHF.